At least ten counts were recorded for the clone carrying this TCR beta chain. Antigen: not known. This record belongs to a study of T-cell reconstitution after alpha-beta-depleted transplantation in children. Study-wide points: It was newly produced T cells that mostly accounted for T-cell counts and diversity one year after transplant. Several patients had high TCRbeta diversity at day 60; it came from surviving recipient T cells and thymic progenitors. Expanded graft clones, several hundred of them, were reportedly the source of alpha-beta T cells about two months after transplant.

The ends were cut back, 5 bases at V and 2 bases at J, with 13 bases in the middle. CDR3 length equals 14 residues. Germline V gene lookup returns CDR1 SEHNR and CDR2 FQNEAQ (reference sequence). Preparing the TCRbeta library involved the use of unique molecular identifiers. MiXCR was run by TCRdb on the PCR reads, yielding one entry per CDR3 protein. The repertoire includes roughly 670,000 distinct CDR3 sequences, roughly 13% of them detected once, and 0.79% sits in the top ten. This TCR derives from a girl aged 2 to 9 with congenital amegakaryocytic thrombocytopenia, due to receive a stem cell transplant. The chain joins TRBV7-9 to TRBJ2-7; D is unresolved. The sample was PBMCs, taken before TCRalphabeta/CD19-depleted stem cell transplant. The CDR3, as DNA: TGTGCCAGCAGCAAGCCTTTGGCTACCTACGAGCAGTACTTC. It yields the protein CASSKPLATYEQYF. Full variable domain (missing parts from reference TRBV7-9 and TRBJ2-7): DTGVSQNPRHKITKRGQNVTFRCDPISEHNRLYWYRQTLGQGPEFLTYFQNEAQLEKSRLLSDRFSAERPKGSFSTLEIQRTEQGDSAMYLCASSKPLATYEQYFGPGTRLTVT.